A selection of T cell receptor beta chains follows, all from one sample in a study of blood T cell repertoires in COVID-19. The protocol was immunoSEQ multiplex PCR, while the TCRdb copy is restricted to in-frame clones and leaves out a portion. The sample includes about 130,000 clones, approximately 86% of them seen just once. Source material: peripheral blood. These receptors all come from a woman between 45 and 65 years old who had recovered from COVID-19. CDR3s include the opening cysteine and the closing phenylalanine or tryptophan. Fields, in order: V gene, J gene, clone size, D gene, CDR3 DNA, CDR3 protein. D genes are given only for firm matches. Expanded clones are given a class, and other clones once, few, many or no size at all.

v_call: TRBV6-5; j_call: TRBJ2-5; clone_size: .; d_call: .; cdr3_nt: TGTGCCAGCGAGAGGATCTTACAAGAGACCCAGTACTTC; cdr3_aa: CASERILQETQYF
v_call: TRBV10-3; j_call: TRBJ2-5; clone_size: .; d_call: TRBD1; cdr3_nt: TGTGCCATCAGTCAAGGACAGGGGCTTTGGAAAGCCCAGTACTTC; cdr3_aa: CAISQGQGLWKAQYF
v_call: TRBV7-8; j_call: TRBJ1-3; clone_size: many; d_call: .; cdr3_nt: TGTGCCAGCAGCGGACGGGACTCTGGAAACACCATATATTTT; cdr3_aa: CASSGRDSGNTIYF
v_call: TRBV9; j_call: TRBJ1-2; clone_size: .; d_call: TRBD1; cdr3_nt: TGTGCCAGCAGCATGCGACAGGGGTCCCCCGGCTACACCTTC; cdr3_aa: CASSMRQGSPGYTF
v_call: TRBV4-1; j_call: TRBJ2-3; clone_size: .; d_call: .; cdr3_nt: TGCGCCAGCAGCCCTACTAGCACCCAAGATACGCAGTATTTT; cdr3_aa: CASSPTSTQDTQYF
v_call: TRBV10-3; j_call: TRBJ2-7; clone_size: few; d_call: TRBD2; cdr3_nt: TGTGCCATCAGGGGACTATACTACGAGCAGTACTTC; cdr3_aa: CAIRGLYYEQYF
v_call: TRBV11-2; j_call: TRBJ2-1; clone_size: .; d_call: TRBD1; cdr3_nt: TGTGCCAGCAGCGTGGACCCAGGGGGCGGGAATGAGCAGTTCTTC; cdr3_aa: CASSVDPGGGNEQFF
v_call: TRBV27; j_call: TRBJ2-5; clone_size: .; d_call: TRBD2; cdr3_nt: TGTGCCAGCTCGGGACGGGGGGTAGGGTTCGAGACCCAGTACTTC; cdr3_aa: CASSGRGVGFETQYF
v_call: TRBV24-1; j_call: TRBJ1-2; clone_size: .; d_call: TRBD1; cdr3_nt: TGTGCCACCAGTGACACGCGACAGGGGGGCTATGGCTACACCTTC; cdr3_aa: CATSDTRQGGYGYTF
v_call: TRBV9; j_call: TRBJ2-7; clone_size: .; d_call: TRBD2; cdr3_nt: TGTGCCAGCAGCGTTCTAGCGGGGGACTCCTACGAGCAGTACTTC; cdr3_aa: CASSVLAGDSYEQYF
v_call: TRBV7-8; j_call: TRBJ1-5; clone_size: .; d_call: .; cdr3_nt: TGTGCCAGCAGCATAAGAGTGGGCAGGGCGGGACGGCCCCAGCATTTT; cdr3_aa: CASSIRVGRAGRPQHF
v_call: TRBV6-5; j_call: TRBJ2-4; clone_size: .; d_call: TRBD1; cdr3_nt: TGTGCCAGCAGTTATTTCCAGGGGGAAAACATTCAGTACTTC; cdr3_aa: CASSYFQGENIQYF
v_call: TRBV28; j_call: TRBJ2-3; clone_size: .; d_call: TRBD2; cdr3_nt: TGTGCCAGCAGTTTTCGTACAGGCGGGGGAGATACGCAGTATTTT; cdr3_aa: CASSFRTGGGDTQYF
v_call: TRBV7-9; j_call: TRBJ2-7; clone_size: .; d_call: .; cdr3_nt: TGTGCCAGCAGCTTTGGACAGTCCTACGAGCAGTACTTC; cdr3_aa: CASSFGQSYEQYF
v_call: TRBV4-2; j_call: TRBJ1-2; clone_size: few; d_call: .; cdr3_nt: TGTGCCAGCAGCCACCCGGGGTATGGCTACACCTTC; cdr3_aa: CASSHPGYGYTF
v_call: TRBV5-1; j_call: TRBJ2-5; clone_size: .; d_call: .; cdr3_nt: TGCGCCAGCAGCTTGGCCCCACTAGGGACCCAGTACTTC; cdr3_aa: CASSLAPLGTQYF
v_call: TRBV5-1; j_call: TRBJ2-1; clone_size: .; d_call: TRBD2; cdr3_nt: TGCGCCAGCAGAAAAACTAGCGGAGCACTCTACAATGAGCAGTTCTTC; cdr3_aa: CASRKTSGALYNEQFF
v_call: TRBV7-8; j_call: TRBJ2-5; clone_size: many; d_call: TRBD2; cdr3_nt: TGTGCCAGCAGCCTCGGACTAGCCGGTCAGACCCAGTACTTC; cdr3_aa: CASSLGLAGQTQYF
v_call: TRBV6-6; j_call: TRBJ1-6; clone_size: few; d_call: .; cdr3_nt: TGTGCCAGCAGTTATAGGGGGAGAGATTCACCCCTCCACTTT; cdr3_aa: CASSYRGRDSPLHF
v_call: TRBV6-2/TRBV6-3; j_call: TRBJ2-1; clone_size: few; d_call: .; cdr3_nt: TGTGCCAGCAGTTACTCACGACTAGTAGATGAGCAGTTCTTC; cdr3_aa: CASSYSRLVDEQFF
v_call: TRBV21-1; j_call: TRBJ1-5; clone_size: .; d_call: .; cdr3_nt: TGTGCCAGCAGCAAAACCTGGGGACAGGATGGTGACAATCAGCCCCAGCATTTT; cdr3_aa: CASSKTWGQDGDNQPQHF
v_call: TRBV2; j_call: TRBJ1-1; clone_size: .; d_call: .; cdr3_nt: TGTGCCAGCCAACTAGCTCGTGGGACTGAAGCTTTCTTT; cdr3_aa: CASQLARGTEAFF
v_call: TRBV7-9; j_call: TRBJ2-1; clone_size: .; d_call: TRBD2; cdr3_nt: TGTGCCAGCAGCCGCGAGGTGGGCGGGAGTTTGAGCCATGAGCAGTTCTTC; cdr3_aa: CASSREVGGSLSHEQFF
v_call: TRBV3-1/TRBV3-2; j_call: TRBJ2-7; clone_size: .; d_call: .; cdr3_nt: TGTGCCAGCAGCCTGGACAGATACGAGCAGTACTTC; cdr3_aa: CASSLDRYEQYF
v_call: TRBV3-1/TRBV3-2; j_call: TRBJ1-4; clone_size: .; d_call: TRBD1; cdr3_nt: TGTGCCAGCAGCCTCCTTATTCGACAGGGGCAGGAAAAACTGTTTTTT; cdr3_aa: CASSLLIRQGQEKLFF
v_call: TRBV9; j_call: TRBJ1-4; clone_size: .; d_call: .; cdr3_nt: TGTGCCAGCAGCCCCAAAGGAGATGAAAAACTGTTTTTT; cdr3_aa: CASSPKGDEKLFF
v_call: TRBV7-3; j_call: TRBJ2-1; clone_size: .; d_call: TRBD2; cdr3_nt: TGTGCCAGCAGCTTATCGGGGACTATGAATGAGCAGTTCTTC; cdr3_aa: CASSLSGTMNEQFF
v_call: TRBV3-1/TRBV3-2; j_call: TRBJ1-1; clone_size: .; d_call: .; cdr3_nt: TGTGCCAGCAGTCTAACATGGCGGGAGGGCACTGAAGCTTTCTTT; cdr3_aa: CASSLTWREGTEAFF
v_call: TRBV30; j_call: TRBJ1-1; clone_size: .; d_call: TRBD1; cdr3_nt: TGTGCCGGGGGGACAGGGGGCCGGGGTACTGAAGCTTTCTTT; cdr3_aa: CAGGTGGRGTEAFF
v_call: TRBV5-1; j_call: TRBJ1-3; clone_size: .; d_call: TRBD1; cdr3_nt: TGCGCCAGCAGCCCGGGACAGGGGGGATATAACAACCACAGGTATTTT; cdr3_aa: CASSPGQGGYNNHRYF
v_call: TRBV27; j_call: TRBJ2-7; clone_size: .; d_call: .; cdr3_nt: TGTGCCAGCAGTTTCACTCCCTCGACAGCCCTTTCCTACGAGCAGTACTTC; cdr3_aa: CASSFTPSTALSYEQYF
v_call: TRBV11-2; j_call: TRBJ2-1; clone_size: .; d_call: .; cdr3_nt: TGTGCCAGCAGCTTAGATCTTTCCTCAGGTGAGCAGTTCTTC; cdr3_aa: CASSLDLSSGEQFF
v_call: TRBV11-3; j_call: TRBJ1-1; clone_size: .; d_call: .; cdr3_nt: TGTGCCAGCAGCTTAGGCGGGGGCGGCACTGAAGCTTTCTTT; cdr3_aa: CASSLGGGGTEAFF
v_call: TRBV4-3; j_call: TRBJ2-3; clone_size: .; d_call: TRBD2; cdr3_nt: TGCGCCAGCAGCCAAGATCCCCTAGCGGGAGTGCACGGTACGCAGTATTTT; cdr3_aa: CASSQDPLAGVHGTQYF
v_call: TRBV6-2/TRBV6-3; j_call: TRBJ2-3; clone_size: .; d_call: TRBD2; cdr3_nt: TGTGCCAGCAGTTACTCCCCGTTAGAGCGGGAGGGCCCGGGCTATGATACGCAGTATTTT; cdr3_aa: CASSYSPLEREGPGYDTQYF
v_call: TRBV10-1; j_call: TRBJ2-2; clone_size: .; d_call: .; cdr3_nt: TGCGCCAGCAGTGAGTCTGTAGCGAGAGATACCGGGGAGCTGTTTTTT; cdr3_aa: CASSESVARDTGELFF
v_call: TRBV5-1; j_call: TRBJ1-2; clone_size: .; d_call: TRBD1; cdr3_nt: TGCGCCAGCAGCTTGGGACAGGGCTCCTATGGCTACACCTTC; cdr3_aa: CASSLGQGSYGYTF
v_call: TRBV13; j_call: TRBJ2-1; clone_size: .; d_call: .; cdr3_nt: TGTGCCAGCAGCTCCCCCCGACTCGGTAACTACAATGAGCAGTTCTTC; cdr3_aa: CASSSPRLGNYNEQFF
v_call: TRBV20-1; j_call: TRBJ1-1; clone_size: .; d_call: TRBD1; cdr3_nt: TGCAGTGCTAGAGGGGACAGGGAAGCTTTCTTT; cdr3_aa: CSARGDREAFF
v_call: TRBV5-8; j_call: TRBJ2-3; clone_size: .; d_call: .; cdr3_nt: TGTGCCAGCAGCCGGGGGTTTAGCACAGATACGCAGTATTTT; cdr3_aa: CASSRGFSTDTQYF
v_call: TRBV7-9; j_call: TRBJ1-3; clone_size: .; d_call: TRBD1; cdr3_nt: TGTGCCAGCAGCACTTACCTGTCGCGACAGGGATGGAAAGGAAACACCATATATTTT; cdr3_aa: CASSTYLSRQGWKGNTIYF
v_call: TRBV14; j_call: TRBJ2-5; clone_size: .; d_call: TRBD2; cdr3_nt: TGTGCCAGCAGTCGTTTACTAGCGGGGGACCAAGAGACCCAGTACTTC; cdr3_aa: CASSRLLAGDQETQYF
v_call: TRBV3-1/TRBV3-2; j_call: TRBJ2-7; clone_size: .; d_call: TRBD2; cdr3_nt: TGTGCCAGCAGCCAAGATATTAGCGGGGGACCCTCCTACGAGCAGTACTTC; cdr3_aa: CASSQDISGGPSYEQYF
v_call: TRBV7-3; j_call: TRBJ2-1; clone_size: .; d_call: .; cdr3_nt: TGTGCCAGCAGCTTAGACAGAAACAATGAGCAGTTCTTC; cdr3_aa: CASSLDRNNEQFF
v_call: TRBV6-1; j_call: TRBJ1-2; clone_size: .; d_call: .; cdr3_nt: TGTGCCAGCAGTGAACAAACAGGGCCCGTCTATGGCTACACCTTC; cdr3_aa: CASSEQTGPVYGYTF
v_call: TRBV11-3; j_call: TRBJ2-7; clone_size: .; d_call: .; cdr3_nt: TGTGCCAGCACCCCTCCGGACAACCCCTACGAGCAGTACTTC; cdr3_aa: CASTPPDNPYEQYF
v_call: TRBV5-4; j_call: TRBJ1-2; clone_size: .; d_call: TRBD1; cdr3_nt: TGTGCCAGCAGCGAACCTTCCTCAGGGGGCTGGGGCTACACCTTC; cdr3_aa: CASSEPSSGGWGYTF
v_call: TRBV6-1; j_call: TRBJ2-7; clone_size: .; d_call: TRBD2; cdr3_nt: TGTGCCAGCAGTGCCCCCCCGGGAGGGCCTTTTCGTGTGCAGTACTTC; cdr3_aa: CASSAPPGGPFRVQYF
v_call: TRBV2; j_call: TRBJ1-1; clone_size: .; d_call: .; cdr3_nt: TGTGCCAGCAGTGGACAAATACTTATGAACACTGAAGCTTTCTTT; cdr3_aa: CASSGQILMNTEAFF
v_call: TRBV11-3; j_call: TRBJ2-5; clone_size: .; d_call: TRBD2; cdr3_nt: TGTGCCAGCAGCCGGGGACTAGCGGCACAAGAGACCCAGTACTTC; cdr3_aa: CASSRGLAAQETQYF